A single sample is the source of the 21 T cell receptor beta chains below, sequenced in a study of blood T cell repertoires in COVID-19. Data came from immunoSEQ multiplex PCR; TCRdb stores just in-frame clones and leaves some out. This table holds 350,000 or so clones, around nine tenths found once. The sequenced material came from peripheral blood. These receptors came from a woman aged 55-69 years with COVID-19, enrolled during active disease.

This clone was found a few times. This sequence joins TRBV5-1 and TRBJ2-7; D gene ambiguous. CDR1 is SGHRS, CDR2 YFSETQ, per germline. The CDR3 consists of 12 residues. Deletions cut 4 bases from V and 4 bases from J, with 9 bases between. The CDR3 nucleotides are TGCGCCAGCAGCCTCGGTTGGTACGAGCAGTACTTC. It translates to CASSLGWYEQYF.

The chain links TRBV6-1 to TRBJ2-1; D is uncertain. The germline gives CDR1 MNHNS, CDR2 SASEGT. CDR3 size: 13 residues. Trimming pared 1 base from V and 8 bases from J, leaving 9 bases between. CDR3 loop: CASSEGIRDEQFF. In DNA, the CDR3 is TGTGCCAGCAGTGAAGGGATCCGGGATGAGCAGTTCTTC.

This clone was detected only a few times. The J gene is TRBJ1-2, the V gene TRBV5-1; D uncertain. From germline, CDR1 is SGHRS and CDR2 YFSETQ. Trimming removed 1 base from V and 2 bases from J, with 9 bases in between. The CDR3 totals 14 residues. The DNA of the CDR3 is TGCGCCAGCAGCTTGTTGGAACAGAACTATGGCTACACCTTC. Translation: CASSLLEQNYGYTF.

CDR3 in amino acids: CASRRQGGNTEAFF. The CDR3 DNA is TGTGCCAGTAGACGACAGGGGGGGAACACTGAAGCTTTCTTT. The chain employs TRBV19 and TRBJ1-1; TRBD1 aligns across 9 bases. The germline CDR1 and CDR2 sequences are LNHDA and SQIVND (reference sequence). The CDR3 length is 14 residues. Trimming at V came to 6 bases and at J to 1 base, leaving 3 bases not matched to a gene. Together with reference TRBV19 and TRBJ1-1, the CDR3 gives the full variable domain: DGGITQSPKYLFRKEGQNVTLSCEQNLNHDAMYWYRQDPGQGLRLIYYSQIVNDFQKGDIAEGYSVSREKKESFPLTVTSAQKNPTAFYLCASRRQGGNTEAFFGQGTRLTVV.

The CDR3 is CASSLGTGEVGYTF. The CDR3 nucleotides are TGTGCCAGCAGCCTCGGGACAGGGGAAGTCGGCTACACCTTC. The chain couples TRBV7-9 to TRBJ1-2, with 10 nucleotides matching TRBD1. The V gene's germline CDR1 is SEHNR and CDR2 FQNEAQ (reference sequence). CDR3 length: 14 residues. The V gene end was trimmed by 5 bases and the J gene end by 8 bases; junction bases not matched to a gene: 8.

The chain is built from TRBV7-8 and TRBJ2-7; a possible D gene is TRBD2 (5 bases). Germline CDR1 and CDR2: SGHVS and FQNEAQ. The CDR3 totals 16 residues. V was trimmed by 2 bases and J by 6 bases, leaving 20 bases between them. Here the CDR3 reads CASSLLRSSRESEQYF. The CDR3, as DNA: TGTGCCAGCAGCTTATTACGGTCGTCGAGGGAATCCGAGCAGTACTTC.

This clone was counted once. The V call is TRBV11-2, the J call TRBJ2-1, with a weak D call TRBD2 (5 bases). The V end lost 1 base, the J end lost 5 bases, and 6 bases lay between the germline ends. Germline V CDR1 and CDR2: SGHAT, FQNNGV. The CDR3 covers 13 residues. The CDR3 region has the DNA TGTGCCAGCAGCTTAGGGGAGAACAATGAGCAGTTCTTC. Protein: CASSLGENNEQFF. The full variable domain, in which reference TRBV11-2 and TRBJ2-1 provide the parts outside the CDR3, is EAGVAQSPRYKIIEKRQSVAFWCNPISGHATLYWYQQILGQGPKLLIQFQNNGVVDDSQLPKDRFSAERLKGVDSTLKIQPAKLEDSAVYLCASSLGENNEQFFGPGTRLTVL.

The J gene is TRBJ1-5, the V gene TRBV5-8; D not certain. V was clipped by 5 bases and J by 2 bases, with 20 bases between them. Per germline, CDR1 SGHTS and CDR2 YDEGEE. The CDR3 totals 17 residues. CDR3 protein: CASRHDMNGIRNQPQHF. CDR3 nucleotide sequence: TGTGCCAGCAGGCATGACATGAACGGCATCCGCAATCAGCCCCAGCATTTT.

As DNA, the CDR3 is TGTGCCAGCTCACCACAGTCGGGGACTGAAGCTTTCTTT. As protein: CASSPQSGTEAFF. The chain joins TRBV18 to TRBJ1-1; D gene uncertain. Germline CDR1 reads KGHSH; CDR2 reads LQKENI. CDR3 size: 13 residues. The V end was cut by 1 base, the J end by 5 bases, with 8 bases between. Combining the CDR3 with reference TRBV18 and TRBJ1-1 gives the whole variable domain NAGVMQNPRHLVRRRGQEARLRCSPMKGHSHVYWYRQLPEEGLKFMVYLQKENIIDESGMPKERFSAEFPKEGPSILRIQQVVRGDSAAYFCASSPQSGTEAFFGQGTRLTVV.

The chain links TRBV30 to TRBJ2-3; D remains ambiguous. Between the trimmed V and J ends, which lost 5 bases and 2 bases, there was a span of 8 bases. The CDR3 consists of 12 residues. Germline CDR1 GTSNPN, CDR2 SVGIG (reference sequence). In DNA form, the CDR3 reads TGTGCCTGGCATTCCTACACAGATACGCAGTATTTT. Translating gives CAWHSYTDTQYF.

J is TRBJ1-3 and V is TRBV11-3; D possibly corresponds to TRBD1 (5 bases). This CDR3 contains 15 residues. The V gene lost 3 bases and the J gene lost 4 bases, with 13 bases spanning the gap. Germline V CDR1 and CDR2: SGHNT, YENEEA. In DNA form, the CDR3 reads TGTGCCAGCAGCTTTGCCGCCGGGGGGGGAAACACCATATATTTT. Protein product: CASSFAAGGGNTIYF.

DNA for the CDR3: TGTGCCAGCAGCCAAAGGAATACAGGTCCTTCTAGCAATCAGCCCCAGCATTTT. Translated, it gives CASSQRNTGPSSNQPQHF. The genes are TRBV3-1 (or the pseudogene TRBV3-2) and TRBJ1-5, with D possibly matching TRBD1 (5 bases). The CDR3 has 18 residues. CDR1 and CDR2 from the germline V gene are LGHDT and YNNKEL (reference sequence). Trimming left V 2 bases short and J 0 bases short, with 17 bases between.

The chain links TRBV5-1 to TRBJ1-5, with a tentative D call TRBD1 (5 bases). Germline V gene sequence: CDR1 SGHRS, CDR2 YFSETQ. V was trimmed by 1 base and J by 5 bases, leaving 10 bases between them. CDR3 length: 14 residues. The CDR3 region is CASSLLQGDQPQHF. The DNA of the CDR3 is TGCGCCAGCAGCTTGCTTCAGGGCGATCAGCCCCAGCATTTT. Full variable domain (rest looked up from reference TRBV5-1 and TRBJ1-5): KAGVTQTPRYLIKTRGQQVTLSCSPISGHRSVSWYQQTPGQGLQFLFEYFSETQRNKGNFPGRFSGRQFSNSRSEMNVSTLELGDSALYLCASSLLQGDQPQHFGDGTRLSIL.

The genes are TRBV5-1 and TRBJ2-5; possibly TRBD2 for D (6 bases). The CDR3 length is 17 residues. Between the trimmed V and J ends, which lost 4 bases and 7 bases, there was a span of 26 bases. CDR1 and CDR2 from the germline V gene are SGHRS and YFSETQ. The CDR3 coding sequence is TGCGCCAGCAGCAAGGAGGTATCCAGGACTACCCGTGGGACCCAGTACTTC. Translated: CASSKEVSRTTRGTQYF. Full variable domain (rest looked up from reference TRBV5-1 and TRBJ2-5): KAGVTQTPRYLIKTRGQQVTLSCSPISGHRSVSWYQQTPGQGLQFLFEYFSETQRNKGNFPGRFSGRQFSNSRSEMNVSTLELGDSALYLCASSKEVSRTTRGTQYFGPGTRLLVL.

This clone was seen only once. CDR3 residues: CAGTPRTGVYGYTF. As DNA, the CDR3 is TGTGCCGGCACCCCAAGGACAGGGGTCTATGGCTACACCTTC. The chain combines TRBV6-5 with TRBJ1-2; 9 bases align to TRBD1. The CDR3 is made up of 14 amino acids. CDR1 and CDR2 (germline): MNHEY, SVGAGI. The ends lost 11 bases at V and 4 bases at J; junction bases unmatched: 11.

DNA of the CDR3: TGTGCCAGCAGGCCCGACAGGGGGCTATTCAATGAGCAGTTCTTC. Translated, it gives CASRPDRGLFNEQFF. The gene calls are TRBV2 and TRBJ2-1; 10 bases are a match to TRBD1. The V and J ends lost 6 bases and 6 bases, in that order; junction bases with no gene match: 8. There are 15 residues in the CDR3. The germline gives CDR1 SNHLY, CDR2 FYNNEI.

The chain carries TRBV2 and TRBJ1-5; TRBD1 matches at 9 bases. V lost 6 bases and J lost 4; bases outside the gene matches: 10. CDR1 is SNHLY and CDR2 is FYNNEI in the germline V gene. The CDR3 totals 16 residues. CDR3 in amino acids: CASSATWDRENQPQHF. The CDR3 coding sequence is TGTGCCAGCAGCGCGACTTGGGACAGGGAAAATCAGCCCCAGCATTTT.

This rearrangement joins TRBV28 to TRBJ1-2; D is uncertain. CDR3 length: 11 residues. Germline V gene data show CDR1 as MDHEN and CDR2 as SYDVKM. Trimming stripped 8 bases from V and 2 bases from J, with 6 bases between. The CDR3 nucleotides read TGTGCCAGCGGCACAAACTATGGCTACACCTTC. Residues: CASGTNYGYTF.

Only one count was recorded for this clone. The chain has TRBV7-6 and TRBJ1-3; perhaps TRBD1 as D (5 bases). Trimming pared 2 bases from V and 0 bases from J, leaving 17 bases between. There are 18 residues in the CDR3. Germline V gene sequence: CDR1 SGHVS, CDR2 FNYEAQ. CDR3 in amino acids: CASSLSVLQGSSGNTIYF. CDR3 DNA sequence: TGTGCCAGCAGCTTAAGTGTTCTGCAGGGATCCTCTGGAAACACCATATATTTT.

The rearrangement links TRBV5-1 to TRBJ2-3, with 7 bases aligning to TRBD1. Germline V gives CDR1 SGHRS, CDR2 YFSETQ. V lost 5 bases to trimming and J lost 5 bases; unmatched junction nucleotides: 2. This CDR3 is 12 amino acids long. This CDR3 reads CASRSGGDTQYF. Written as DNA, the CDR3 is TGCGCCAGCAGGTCAGGGGGAGATACGCAGTATTTT.

This chain joins TRBV5-1 and TRBJ2-2; possible D gene TRBD2, 5 bases. The ends were cut back, 5 bases at V and 4 bases at J, with 9 bases in the middle. CDR1 is SGHRS, CDR2 YFSETQ, per germline. The CDR3 extends over 13 amino acids. The CDR3 sequence: CASSRAGTGELFF. Written as DNA, the CDR3 is TGCGCCAGCAGTCGGGCGGGCACCGGGGAGCTGTTTTTT.